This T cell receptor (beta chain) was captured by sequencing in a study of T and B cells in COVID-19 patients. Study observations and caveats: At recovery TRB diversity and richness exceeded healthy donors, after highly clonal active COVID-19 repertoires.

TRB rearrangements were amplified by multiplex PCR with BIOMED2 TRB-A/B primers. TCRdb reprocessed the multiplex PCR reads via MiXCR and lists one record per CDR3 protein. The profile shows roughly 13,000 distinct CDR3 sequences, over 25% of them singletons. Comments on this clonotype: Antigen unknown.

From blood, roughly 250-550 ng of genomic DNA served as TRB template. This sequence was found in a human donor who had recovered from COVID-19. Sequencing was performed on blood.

The CDR3 region is CASSLTDVGAPDTQYF. The CDR3 DNA sequence: TGTGCCAGCAGCTTAACGGATGTGGGAGCGCCAGATACGCAGTATTTT. The gene calls are TRBV7-6 and TRBJ2-3, with D perhaps matching TRBD2 (5 bases). The CDR3 length is 16 residues. V was cut by 2 bases and J by 4 bases, with 16 bases left in between. In germline, CDR1 is SGHVS, CDR2 FNYEAQ.